These T cell receptor beta chains were read from a single sample in a study of shared clonotypes between healthy human individuals. Data came from immunoSEQ multiplex PCR; TCRdb stores just in-frame clones and leaves some out. The sample has more than 400,000 clones; 95% to 97% are singletons. Sequenced material: naive CD4+ T cells sorted from blood. These receptors all stem from a young woman in good health. Each CDR3 is given with its conserved first and last residue. The D gene is left open where the match is weak. Some rows mark clone size as missing; the rest say once, few, many or name a class of expanded clone.

abundance | j_gene | v_gene | d_gene | CDR3nt | CDR3aa
NA | TRBJ2-1 | TRBV27 | NA | TGTGCCAGCAGTTTATCACGAAACTCCTACAATGAGCAGTTCTTC | CASSLSRNSYNEQFF
NA | TRBJ2-7 | TRBV7-9 | NA | TGTGCCAGCAGCTCCGGGAACTTTCGCAACTACGAGCAGTACTTC | CASSSGNFRNYEQYF
NA | TRBJ2-3 | TRBV9 | TRBD2 | TGTGCCAGCAGCGTAGGAGGGCGGGAGAGCACAGATACGCAGTATTTT | CASSVGGRESTDTQYF
NA | TRBJ2-7 | TRBV11-2 | NA | TGTGCCAGCAGCTTCGTCGGGTTCCCAAGTATCGACGAGCAGTACTTC | CASSFVGFPSIDEQYF
NA | TRBJ2-7 | TRBV5-5 | NA | TGTGCCAGCAGCCCCGTACGTGGGTTTTACGAGCAGTACTTC | CASSPVRGFYEQYF
NA | TRBJ2-7 | TRBV28 | TRBD1 | TGTGCCAGCAGATTGACAGGGGGCTTCTACGAGCAGTACTTC | CASRLTGGFYEQYF
NA | TRBJ2-7 | TRBV7-9 | TRBD1 | TGTGCCAGCAGCTTAGGACCAGGGACAGGGGACATTCGGTACTTC | CASSLGPGTGDIRYF
NA | TRBJ1-1 | TRBV28 | TRBD1 | TGTGCCGCCCTTCTTGGCAGGGGGCGGGGTGAAGCTTTCTTT | CAALLGRGRGEAFF
once | TRBJ2-3 | TRBV11-3 | NA | TGTGCCAGCAGCTCCCTCGGAGGGCCTAGTGCAGATACGCAGTATTTT | CASSSLGGPSADTQYF
NA | TRBJ2-2 | TRBV5-4 | NA | TGTGCCAGCAGCTTGAACGGGGCCACCGGGGAGCTGTTTTTT | CASSLNGATGELFF
NA | TRBJ1-2 | TRBV28 | TRBD1 | TGTGCCAGCAGGCACAGGGGGAACTATGGCTACACCTTC | CASRHRGNYGYTF
NA | TRBJ1-4 | TRBV19 | NA | TGTGCCAGTAGTAAGGGATCTACTAATGAAAAACTGTTTTTT | CASSKGSTNEKLFF
NA | TRBJ2-2 | TRBV5-4 | TRBD2 | TGTGCCAGCAGCCGTCTTGGGACTAGCGGGAGTGGCACCGGGGAGCTGTTTTTT | CASSRLGTSGSGTGELFF
NA | TRBJ1-1 | TRBV18 | NA | TGTGCCAGCTCAACCAGGGGCGCGAACACTGAAGCTTTCTTT | CASSTRGANTEAFF
NA | TRBJ2-3 | TRBV4-1 | NA | TGCGCCAGCAGCCAAGTATTGGGAATCGGGACAGATACGCAGTATTTT | CASSQVLGIGTDTQYF
NA | TRBJ2-7 | TRBV4-1 | NA | TGCGCCAGCAGCCAGGCCAAAACAGGGAGCTGGTCCTACGAGCAGTACTTC | CASSQAKTGSWSYEQYF
NA | TRBJ2-1 | TRBV5-6 | TRBD1 | TGTGCCAGCAGCGCCTTTGGACAGGGACATGAGCAGTTCTTC | CASSAFGQGHEQFF
NA | TRBJ2-1 | TRBV10-3 | NA | TGTGCCATCAGTGACCAGTCCGGCAATGAGCAGTTCTTC | CAISDQSGNEQFF
NA | TRBJ2-3 | TRBV11-3 | NA | TGTGCCAGCCAAGGAACAGATACGCAGTATTTT | CASQGTDTQYF
NA | TRBJ2-7 | TRBV5-1 | NA | TGCGCCAGCAGCTTGGTCCTAGGTCGTACCTACGAGCAGTACTTC | CASSLVLGRTYEQYF
NA | TRBJ2-6 | TRBV9 | NA | TGTGCCAGCAGCGTAGAAGGCTCTGGGGCCAACGTCCTGACTTTC | CASSVEGSGANVLTF
NA | TRBJ2-7 | TRBV10-2 | TRBD2 | TGCGCCAGCAGTGAGTTTACTAGCGGGAGGGACGAGCAGTACTTC | CASSEFTSGRDEQYF
NA | TRBJ2-1 | TRBV11-2 | TRBD2 | TGTGCCAGCAGCTCTAGCGGGAGGGCTCGTAATGAGCAGTTCTTC | CASSSSGRARNEQFF
NA | TRBJ1-1 | TRBV5-1 | NA | TGCGCCAGCAGCTTGGCCGGGGCCGACACTGAAGCTTTCTTT | CASSLAGADTEAFF
NA | TRBJ2-7 | TRBV7-6 | TRBD1 | TGTGCCAGCAGCTTAGTAGGGGGCGCCACCTCCGAGCAGTACTTC | CASSLVGGATSEQYF
NA | TRBJ2-1 | TRBV6-6 | NA | TGTGCCAGCACACCATTCCTAGGAGGGGAGCAGTTCTTC | CASTPFLGGEQFF
NA | TRBJ1-1 | TRBV6-1 | NA | TGTGCCAGCTCACAACCGAACACTGAAGCTTTCTTT | CASSQPNTEAFF
NA | TRBJ2-7 | TRBV21-1 | NA | TGTGCCAGCAGCCAACTAGCGGGAGTCTTCTACGAGCAGTACTTC | CASSQLAGVFYEQYF
NA | TRBJ2-7 | TRBV7-9 | NA | TGTGCCAGCAGCTTGGGTCAGATCTACGAGCAGTACTTC | CASSLGQIYEQYF
NA | TRBJ2-5 | TRBV18 | NA | TGTGCCAGCTCACCGCCCGGTTTCGGGTCCGAGACCCAGTACTTC | CASSPPGFGSETQYF
NA | TRBJ2-7 | TRBV4-2 | TRBD2 | TGTGCCAGCAGCCGCGGGACTAGCGGGAGGGCCGCCGTTTACGAGCAGTACTTC | CASSRGTSGRAAVYEQYF
NA | TRBJ2-3 | TRBV19 | TRBD2 | TGTGCCAGTAGAACCTCCTCCGGGACTAGAGCCGATACGCAGTATTTT | CASRTSSGTRADTQYF
NA | TRBJ2-2 | TRBV28 | TRBD2 | TGTGCCAGCGGAAAGGCGGGAGGGCCGTACGGGGAGCTGTTTTTT | CASGKAGGPYGELFF